Presented here are 21 T cell receptor beta chains from one specimen sequenced in a study of T cell changes during pregnancy in multiple sclerosis (dated by TCRdb to 2018 to 2020). Library creation used the immunoSEQ multiplex PCR assay. Not all clones reach the TCRdb copy of this immuneACCESS table, which keeps in-frame sequences only. Checked studies attribute under half of the gap to unresolved V genes and leave the rest unexplained. A total of tens of thousands of clones appear in this sample, 85% to 95% of them only once. Approximately 0.91% of the sample lies in the top ten. Source: CD4+ T cells from peripheral blood mononuclear cells, taken in the second trimester of pregnancy. These receptors were taken from a female donor in good health, enrolled as a control in a pregnancy study.

The genes are TRBV4-1 and TRBJ1-4; D call uncertain. V was pared by 0 bases and J by 8 bases, with 13 bases between. Germline CDR1 is MGHRA and CDR2 is YSYEKL. The CDR3 has 15 amino acids. DNA for the CDR3: TGCGCCAGCAGCCAAGAACTAGAAAGGAGAGAAAAACTGTTTTTT. Protein sequence: CASSQELERREKLFF.

The genes are TRBV10-1 and TRBJ1-5; a possible D gene is TRBD1 (5 bases). This CDR3 comprises 13 residues. Germline CDR1 is WNHNN and CDR2 is SYGVQD (reference sequence). Trimming removed 5 bases from V and 7 bases from J, with 12 bases in between. In DNA form, the CDR3 reads TGCGCCAGCAGTTTCCAGGGCGGCCAGCCCCAGCATTTT. Protein: CASSFQGGQPQHF.

This sequence joins TRBV5-4 and TRBJ2-7; 7 bases map to TRBD1. CDR1 SGHNT and CDR2 YYREEE come from the germline V gene (reference sequence). J gave up 3 bases and V 3 bases, and 3 bases lay outside the gene matches. The CDR3 is made up of 13 amino acids. In DNA form, the CDR3 reads TGTGCCAGCAGCTCATGGACAGGCTACGAGCAGTACTTC. Translating it yields CASSSWTGYEQYF.

This clone occurred once. This chain joins TRBV5-6 and TRBJ2-5; D call uncertain. CDR1 SGHDT and CDR2 YYEEEE come from the germline V gene. This CDR3 is 11 amino acids long. V was pared by 4 bases and J by 2 bases, with 3 bases between. CDR3 sequence reads: CASSRQETQYF. The CDR3 DNA reads TGTGCCAGCAGCCGGCAAGAGACCCAGTACTTC.

This chain uses TRBV6-1 with TRBJ1-4; 7 positions match TRBD1. The V gene's germline CDR1 is MNHNS and CDR2 SASEGT. V was pared by 7 bases and J by 8 bases, with 7 bases of the junction left unmatched. The length of the CDR3 is 13 residues. The CDR3 is CASMTGFQEKLFF. In nucleotides, the CDR3 is TGTGCCAGCATGACAGGGTTTCAAGAAAAACTGTTTTTT.

This clone was observed a single time. The chain carries TRBV19 and TRBJ1-5; perhaps TRBD1 as D (5 bases). With 2 bases removed from V and 4 bases from J, the gap between germline ends came to 15 bases. CDR1 and CDR2 (germline): LNHDA, SQIVND (reference sequence). The CDR3 consists of 16 residues. CDR3: CASSIRQYDSNQPQHF. The CDR3 DNA reads as TGTGCCAGTAGTATAAGACAGTACGACTCAAATCAGCCCCAGCATTTT.

This clone was recorded only once. V gene TRBV29-1 combines with J gene TRBJ2-3, with D perhaps TRBD1 (7 bases). The length of the CDR3 is 14 residues. The V end lost 2 bases, the J end lost 2 bases, and 11 bases lay between the germline ends. The germline V gene encodes CDR1 SQVTM and CDR2 ANQGSEA. CDR3 nucleotides: TGCAGCGTTGAATCCAGGGGGGACACAGATACGCAGTATTTT. It yields the protein CSVESRGDTDTQYF.

The chain couples TRBV7-8 to TRBJ2-1, with 8 bases lining up with TRBD2. CDR1 and CDR2 from the germline V gene are SGHVS and FQNEAQ. The ends lost 1 base at V and 5 bases at J; junction bases unmatched: 4. The CDR3 runs 15 residues. The CDR3: CASSLGTSGNNEQFF. The CDR3 DNA sequence: TGTGCCAGCAGCTTAGGCACTAGCGGAAACAATGAGCAGTTCTTC.

The chain combines TRBV21-1 with TRBJ2-5; the D call in the table, TRBD1, was not verified against the DNA. TRBV21-1 is classified as a pseudogene. This CDR3 contains 16 residues. This CDR3 reads CASSKATGTTKETQYF. CDR3 bases: TGTGCCAGCAGCAAAGCCACCGGGACAACTAAAGAGACCCAGTACTTC.

The table lists this clone with a count of one. V gene TRBV11-2 combines with J gene TRBJ2-3, with 11 bases identical to TRBD2. CDR1 SGHAT and CDR2 FQNNGV come from the germline V gene. The CDR3 loop spans 14 amino acids. Trimming cost V 5 bases and J 6 bases; bases outside gene matches: 4. The CDR3 sequence: CASSPTSGADTQYF. The CDR3 DNA is TGTGCCAGCAGCCCGACTAGCGGGGCGGATACGCAGTATTTT. Together with reference TRBV11-2 and TRBJ2-3, the CDR3 gives the full variable domain: EAGVAQSPRYKIIEKRQSVAFWCNPISGHATLYWYQQILGQGPKLLIQFQNNGVVDDSQLPKDRFSAERLKGVDSTLKIQPAKLEDSAVYLCASSPTSGADTQYFGPGTRLTVL.

V usage is TRBV11-2 and J usage is TRBJ2-4; no definite D call. The CDR3 is made up of 12 amino acids. Looked up from germline, CDR1 is SGHAT and CDR2 is FQNNGV. Trimming stripped 8 bases from V and 0 bases from J, with 5 bases between. The DNA of the CDR3 is TGTGCCAGCCAGGAAGCCAAAAACATTCAGTACTTC. The encoded protein is CASQEAKNIQYF.

The chain employs TRBV27 and TRBJ2-2; 7 nucleotides line up with TRBD1. Germline assignment: CDR1 MNHEY and CDR2 SMNVEV (reference sequence). The CDR3 length is 13 residues. The V and J ends lost 5 bases and 6 bases, in that order; junction bases with no gene match: 3. The CDR3 region has the DNA TGTGCCAGCAGTAAAGACAGGGCCGGGGAGCTGTTTTTT. It specifies CASSKDRAGELFF.

The J gene is TRBJ1-1, the V gene TRBV19, with D perhaps TRBD1 (6 bases). This CDR3 has 13 amino acids. CDR1 LNHDA and CDR2 SQIVND come from the germline V gene (reference sequence). Trimming took 4 bases from V and 3 from J, leaving 9 bases between them. The CDR3 DNA follows: TGTGCCAGTAGTACCGGGGGGCACACTGAAGCTTTCTTT. It specifies CASSTGGHTEAFF.

V and J are TRBV7-8 and TRBJ2-1, with 8 bases lining up with TRBD1. The CDR3 loop spans 15 amino acids. With V trimmed by 1 base and J by 2 bases, 1 base remained unmatched. CDR1 and CDR2 from the germline V gene are SGHVS and FQNEAQ. DNA of the CDR3: TGTGCCAGCAGCTTAGACAGGGGGGCCTACAATGAGCAGTTCTTC. It codes for CASSLDRGAYNEQFF.

The chain recombines TRBV19 with TRBJ1-2; weak D call: TRBD1 (6 bases). The CDR3 totals 16 residues. The germline V gene encodes CDR1 LNHDA and CDR2 SQIVND (reference sequence). V lost 4 bases and J 5 bases, leaving 20 bases between the germline ends. The CDR3, as DNA: TGTGCCAGTAGTACGGGGGGCCCCTCTCCCTTATATGGCTACACCTTC. Translating gives CASSTGGPSPLYGYTF.

The chain couples TRBV6-4 to TRBJ2-7, with 9 bases aligning to TRBD1. From germline, CDR1 is MRHNA and CDR2 SNTAGT. The CDR3 totals 14 residues. With 5 bases clipped from V and 0 bases from J, the junction kept 2 bases outside the gene matches. The CDR3 region is CASSPGQGSYEQYF. CDR3 sequence (DNA): TGTGCCAGCAGTCCGGGACAGGGCTCCTACGAGCAGTACTTC.

This clone appeared a single time. The V gene is TRBV7-2, the J gene TRBJ1-6; D may be TRBD1 (5 bases). CDR3 length: 17 residues. Per the germline V gene, CDR1 is SGHTA and CDR2 is FQGNSA. V was cut by 0 bases and J by 0 bases, with 9 bases left in between. In DNA, the CDR3 is TGTGCCAGCAGCTTAGCAAATAGGGGCTCCTATAATTCACCCCTCCACTTT. Protein product: CASSLANRGSYNSPLHF.

V gene TRBV5-1 combines with J gene TRBJ2-3; 10 nucleotides match TRBD2. Germline lookup yields CDR1 SGHRS and CDR2 YFSETQ. The J segment lost 1 base and the V segment lost 3 bases, leaving 5 bases of the junction unmatched. The CDR3 has 16 amino acids. The CDR3 region is CASSSRGLAGTDTQYF. CDR3 DNA sequence: TGCGCCAGCAGCTCGAGAGGACTAGCGGGCACAGATACGCAGTATTTT.

The CDR3 DNA reads TGCGCCAGCAGCTTAGGTTTGGGAGAGCAGGAGACCCAGTACTTC. Translating gives CASSLGLGEQETQYF. V and J are TRBV5-1 and TRBJ2-5, with D possibly matching TRBD2 (5 bases). The V gene lost 2 bases and the J gene lost 5 bases, with 16 bases spanning the gap. The CDR3 contains 15 residues. The V gene's germline CDR1 is SGHRS and CDR2 YFSETQ.

The V and J genes are TRBV28 and TRBJ1-1; D is possibly TRBD1 (6 bases). CDR1 is MDHEN, CDR2 SYDVKM, per germline. The CDR3 totals 13 residues. V was pared by 10 bases and J by 5 bases, with 17 bases between. This CDR3 is CATHREMRTEAFF. The CDR3 bases are TGTGCCACCCACAGGGAAATGAGGACTGAAGCTTTCTTT.

This clone was recorded only once. The chain uses TRBV5-1 and TRBJ2-5; 7 bases fit TRBD1. The CDR3 is 13 residues long. From germline, CDR1 is SGHRS and CDR2 YFSETQ. V was clipped by 9 bases and J by 1 base; unmatched bases: 6. CDR3 nucleotide sequence: TGCGCCACTTCGAGGGACAGCCAAGAGACCCAGTACTTC. Its protein product is CATSRDSQETQYF.